This T cell receptor beta chain was sequenced for a study of molecular identifiers for immune sequencing clone quantification. Study results and caveats: In naive cells, clones above 20 RNA copies held under 1% of molecules, whereas in effector cells they held over 98%. Shared barcodes on identical TCR molecules could underestimate the sizes of highly expanded clones.

It was with previously described methods and listed TCR primers that bulk TCR libraries were made. Each CDR3 protein gets one entry after TCRdb re-called the PCR reads with MiXCR. The table has some 580,000 distinct CDR3 sequences, about 25% seen once. Naive CD8 T cells underwent sorting with the CD8+CD4-CCR7+CD45RA+ definition. Trimming took 4 bases from V and 7 from J; bases not matched to a gene: 3. Germline CDR1 and CDR2: MDHEN and SYDVKM. The CDR3 has 14 amino acids. This clonotype was observed at least ten times. Its antigen is still unknown. The sequence was obtained from a human donor in good health. Some libraries in this study had Jurkat cell RNA spiked in. This chain links TRBV28 with TRBJ2-2; TRBD2 matches at 10 bases. Sequenced: naive CD8+ T cells from blood, with Jurkat cell RNA spiked in. Subset defined: FACS-sorted CD8+CD4-CCR7+CD45RA+ naive T cells. DNA for the CDR3: TGTGCCAGCAGTTCGGGACTAGCGATCGGGGAGCTGTTTTTT. It is translated as CASSSGLAIGELFF.